The sequence of this TCR beta chain was determined in a study of a mutant IDH1 vaccine in newly diagnosed glioma. Study-level information: The sex distribution of treated patients was about 62% male and about 38% female, with a mean age of 40.4 years. Before enrollment, the patients had been treated with radiotherapy alone, temozolomide alone, or both together. Most of them had received both.

Measured with immunoSEQ multiplex PCR; TCRdb has only the in-frame clones, and not every one. The data show over 45,000 clones, about 90% seen once. Time point: baseline, week 1 (first vaccination visit). Noted treatment: pre-vaccination baseline after standard-of-care therapy. The germline V gene has CDR1 SGHTA and CDR2 FQGNSA. Trimming took off 8 bases at V and 14 bases at J, with 10 bases between the two ends. CDR3 size: 10 residues. This sequence was found in a man aged 50 or older with glioma. The specimen was PBMCs, collected from a glioma patient treated with radiotherapy, temozolomide or both. J is TRBJ1-6 and V is TRBV7-2; D ambiguous. The DNA for the CDR3 is TGTGCCAGCCCCCACATCACCCTCCACTTT. Residues: CASPHITLHF.